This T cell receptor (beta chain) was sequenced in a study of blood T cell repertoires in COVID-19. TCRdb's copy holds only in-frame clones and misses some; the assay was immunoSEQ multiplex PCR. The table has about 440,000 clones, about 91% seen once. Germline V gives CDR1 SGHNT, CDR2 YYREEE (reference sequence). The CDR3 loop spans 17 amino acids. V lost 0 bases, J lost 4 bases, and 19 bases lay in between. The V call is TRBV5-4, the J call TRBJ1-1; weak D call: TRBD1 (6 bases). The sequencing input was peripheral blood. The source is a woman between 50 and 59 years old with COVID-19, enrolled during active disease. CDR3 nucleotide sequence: TGTGCCAGCAGCTTGGGGCCAGGGGCAAGTCGGGGCACTGAAGCTTTCTTT. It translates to CASSLGPGASRGTEAFF.